Each of the 26 T cell receptor beta chains below was sequenced from the same sample in a study of T cells in Graves' hyperthyroidism and ophthalmopathy. Researchers amplified the TCR beta CDR3 regions from RNA transcripts. HTBI primers drove first-round RT-PCR of the TCR CDR3. TCRdb recomputed calls from the multiplex PCR reads with MiXCR, one row per CDR3 protein. Here the sample spans roughly 380,000 distinct CDR3 sequences, 19% being singletons. Sequenced: blood. These receptors were obtained from a woman under 30 with Graves' hyperthyroidism.

This clonotype came up many times. This chain uses TRBV30 with TRBJ1-2; possibly TRBD1 for D (6 bases). Germline V CDR1 and CDR2: GTSNPN, SVGIG (reference sequence). V was shortened by 6 bases and J by 0 bases, with 11 bases between the two germline ends. CDR3 length equals 13 residues. Here the CDR3 reads CACLDRANYGYTF. The CDR3 DNA is TGTGCCTGCCTGGACAGAGCTAACTATGGCTACACCTTC.

This clonotype was counted many times. The V call is TRBV12-3 or TRBV12-4, the J call TRBJ1-2; no firm D call. V was clipped by 7 bases and J by 8 bases, with 14 bases between them. The CDR3 is made up of 12 amino acids. CDR3 coding DNA: TGTGCCAGCAAACCATCGGCAAGGGGCTACACCTTC. Its protein product is CASKPSARGYTF.

V usage is TRBV4-1 and J usage is TRBJ2-5, with a possible D match to TRBD1 (6 bases). The V end was cut by 4 bases, the J end by 3 bases, with 9 bases between. CDR3 length equals 13 residues. Germline CDR1 MGHRA, CDR2 YSYEKL. CDR3 amino acids: CASSLRTEETQYF. The CDR3 DNA follows: TGCGCCAGCAGCCTTAGGACAGAAGAGACCCAGTACTTC.

The sample holds many counts of this clonotype. V gene TRBV7-8 combines with J gene TRBJ2-7; D possibly corresponds to TRBD1 (5 bases). With 5 bases removed from V and 3 bases from J, the gap between germline ends came to 26 bases. CDR3 length: 18 amino acids. Germline-derived CDR1 and CDR2 are SGHVS and FQNEAQ. In DNA, the CDR3 is TGTGCCAGCAGCCCCGATACTGAAAATATTAGGGGAAACTACGAGCAGTACTTC. It translates to CASSPDTENIRGNYEQYF.

The count of this clonotype is one. This sequence joins TRBV18 and TRBJ2-3, with unresolved D. CDR3 size: 13 residues. The V gene's germline CDR1 is KGHSH and CDR2 LQKENI. V gave up 3 bases and J gave up 2 bases, with 6 bases separating them. CDR3 coding DNA: TGTGCCAGCTCACCTCCAGTCACAGATACGCAGTATTTT. Residues: CASSPPVTDTQYF.

The chain employs TRBV20-1 and TRBJ1-6, with D unresolved. CDR3 length: 13 residues. Germline CDR1 is DFQATT and CDR2 is SNEGSKA (reference sequence). CDR3 sequence reads: CALSEAGNSPLHF. CDR3 DNA sequence: TGCGCTCTTTCAGAGGCGGGGAATTCACCCCTCCACTTT.

In this sample, this clonotype turned up a few times. The V and J genes are TRBV12-3 or TRBV12-4 and TRBJ1-1, with TRBD1 matching 8 bases. V lost 3 bases and J lost 1; bases outside the gene matches: 4. The CDR3 contains 15 residues. CDR3 DNA: TGTGCCAGCAGTTTTTCGGACAGGGAGAACACTGAAGCTTTCTTT. This translates into CASSFSDRENTEAFF.

The chain uses TRBV4-1 and TRBJ2-5; 11 nucleotides align to TRBD2. J was trimmed by 5 bases and V by 2 bases; bases with no gene match: 7. Germline CDR1 MGHRA, CDR2 YSYEKL. This CDR3 has 16 residues. This chain's CDR3 is CASSQKGLAGGETQYF. The CDR3 DNA follows: TGCGCCAGCAGCCAAAAGGGTCTAGCGGGGGGCGAGACCCAGTACTTC.

This clonotype has a count of ten or more. The chain uses TRBV6-5 and TRBJ1-1, with D uncertain. The CDR3 length is 11 residues. The germline V gene has CDR1 MNHEY and CDR2 SVGAGI. Trimming cost V 6 bases and J 7 bases, with 9 bases left between them. CDR3 protein: CASRSQSEAFF. CDR3 nucleotides: TGTGCCAGCAGGTCTCAGAGTGAAGCTTTCTTT.

In this sample, this clonotype turned up many times. The rearrangement links TRBV10-3 to TRBJ1-5, with no clear D. The CDR3 loop spans 13 amino acids. Trimming pared 3 bases from V and 0 bases from J, leaving 3 bases between. CDR1 ENHRY and CDR2 SYGVKD come from the germline V gene. The CDR3 DNA sequence: TGTGCCATCAGTGATTCTAGCAATCAGCCCCAGCATTTT. It codes for CAISDSSNQPQHF.

In this sample, this clonotype turned up many times. This chain uses TRBV10-1 with TRBJ2-5; 8 bases line up with TRBD1. Trimming cost V 6 bases and J 3 bases; bases outside gene matches: 9. CDR1 WNHNN and CDR2 SYGVQD come from the germline V gene (reference sequence). CDR3 length: 15 residues. CDR3 protein: CASSGGRGLEETQYF. CDR3 sequence (DNA): TGCGCCAGCAGCGGAGGCAGGGGGCTCGAAGAGACCCAGTACTTC.

This clonotype showed up just a few times. This chain joins TRBV9 and TRBJ1-2; maybe TRBD1 (5 bases). There are 18 residues in the CDR3. From germline, CDR1 is SGDLS and CDR2 YYNGEE. V was trimmed by 1 base and J by 6 bases, leaving 25 bases between them. The CDR3 sequence is CASSVNFRGTGEIDGYTF. CDR3 in DNA: TGTGCCAGCAGCGTAAATTTTAGGGGAACAGGTGAGATTGATGGCTACACCTTC.

This clonotype has ten or more counts. This chain links TRBV20-1 with TRBJ2-5; TRBD1 is a possible D gene (6 bases). The length of the CDR3 is 13 residues. Trimming removed 2 bases at V and 7 bases at J, with 14 bases between. Per germline, CDR1 DFQATT and CDR2 SNEGSKA (reference sequence). CDR3 in DNA: TGCAGTGCTAGATTACAGGGAAGGGGGACCCAGTACTTC. It translates to CSARLQGRGTQYF.

This clonotype was counted a few times. The chain is built from TRBV3-1 and TRBJ2-5; D is uncertain. The CDR3 has 13 residues. Germline V gene lookup returns CDR1 LGHDT and CDR2 YNNKEL (reference sequence). Trimming removed 1 base at V and 7 bases at J, with 10 bases between. The CDR3 protein is CASSQASRGTQYF. The CDR3 bases are TGTGCCAGCAGCCAAGCCTCCCGAGGGACCCAGTACTTC.

This clonotype came up many times. The J gene is TRBJ2-2, the V gene TRBV7-8; D gene ambiguous. This CDR3 spans 14 amino acids. CDR1 is SGHVS and CDR2 is FQNEAQ in the germline V gene. Trimming removed 5 bases from V and 1 base from J, with 8 bases in between. CDR3 sequence (DNA): TGTGCCAGCAGCCTGAGACGGAACACCGGGGAGCTGTTTTTT. It encodes CASSLRRNTGELFF.

There are many counts of this clonotype. This sequence joins TRBV12-3 or TRBV12-4 and TRBJ1-2; the match to TRBD1 covers 7 bases. CDR3 length: 16 amino acids. The trim removed 5 bases at V and 2 bases at J, leaving 11 bases unmatched. The CDR3 region is CASSPGTELTNYGYTF. In nucleotides, the CDR3 is TGTGCCAGCAGTCCCGGGACAGAACTTACAAACTATGGCTACACCTTC.

This chain links TRBV19 with TRBJ1-2; 8 nucleotides match TRBD1. Trimming cost V 6 bases and J 8 bases; bases outside gene matches: 11. Germline loops: CDR1 LNHDA, CDR2 SQIVND (reference sequence). The CDR3 extends over 14 amino acids. This CDR3 is CASSRGQALGGYTF. The CDR3, as DNA: TGTGCCAGTAGCCGGGGACAGGCCCTGGGGGGCTACACCTTC.

In its sample, this clonotype was seen many times. The chain is built from TRBV10-3 and TRBJ1-3, with D possibly TRBD1 on 5 matching bases. CDR1 and CDR2 (germline): ENHRY, SYGVKD. Trimming stripped 7 bases from V and 0 bases from J, with 10 bases between. The CDR3 is 14 residues long. The CDR3 is CAIKQGNSGNTIYF. CDR3 DNA: TGTGCCATCAAGCAGGGAAACTCTGGAAACACCATATATTTT.

This clonotype came up many times. The J gene is TRBJ2-5, the V gene TRBV24-1; D remains ambiguous. V lost 3 bases to trimming and J lost 8 bases, with 12 bases between them. The CDR3 contains 13 residues. CDR1 is KGHDR, CDR2 SFDVKD, per germline. This CDR3 reads CATSDIDGETQYF. The CDR3 coding sequence is TGTGCCACCAGTGATATTGATGGGGAAACCCAGTACTTC.

This clonotype was counted many times. The genes are TRBV15 and TRBJ2-7; 7 nucleotides line up with TRBD1. The CDR3 sequence is 15 residues long. The V segment lost 8 bases and the J segment 6 bases; nucleotides outside the gene matches: 16. CDR1 LNHNV and CDR2 YYDKDF come from the germline V gene (reference sequence). DNA of the CDR3: TGTGCCACCTCAAACCATCCCTCGACAGGGCCCGAGCAGTACTTC. It is translated as CATSNHPSTGPEQYF.

This clonotype was recorded at least ten times. This rearrangement joins TRBV2 to TRBJ1-3, with 8 bases lining up with TRBD1. There are 19 residues in the CDR3. The V and J ends lost 5 bases and 0 bases, in that order; junction bases with no gene match: 15. CDR1 and CDR2 from the germline V gene are SNHLY and FYNNEI. The CDR3 protein is CASSPPLDRVTYSGNTIYF. CDR3 nucleotides: TGTGCCAGCAGTCCGCCCTTGGACAGGGTAACTTACTCTGGAAACACCATATATTTT. Full variable domain (missing parts from reference TRBV2 and TRBJ1-3): EPEVTQTPSHQVTQMGQEVILRCVPISNHLYFYWYRQILGQKVEFLVSFYNNEISEKSEIFDDQFSVERPDGSNFTLKIRSTKLEDSAMYFCASSPPLDRVTYSGNTIYFGEGSWLTVV.

This clonotype was detected many times. The chain combines TRBV6-1 with TRBJ2-4; no reliable D call. V shed 6 bases and J shed 6 bases, with 18 bases lying between them. Germline CDR1 reads MNHNS; CDR2 reads SASEGT. The CDR3 is 15 amino acids. In nucleotides, the CDR3 is TGTGCCAGCAGGGTTACGGGCTCTTTACGAAACATTCAGTACTTC. Protein sequence: CASRVTGSLRNIQYF.

The rearrangement uses TRBV6-1 and TRBJ2-2, with D perhaps TRBD1 or TRBD2 (6 bases each). Trimming took 5 bases from V and 5 from J, leaving 18 bases between them. The CDR3 has 16 residues. Germline V gene data show CDR1 as MNHNS and CDR2 as SASEGT. Here the CDR3 DNA reads TGTGCCAGCAGTCCCTGGGAACTAGGGGGGACCGGGGAGCTGTTTTTT. Translation: CASSPWELGGTGELFF.

This clonotype appeared a few times. The chain couples TRBV7-6 to TRBJ1-3; D is uncertain. The V end was cut by 3 bases, the J end by 2 bases, with 11 bases between. The germline CDR1 and CDR2 sequences are SGHVS and FNYEAQ. The CDR3 loop spans 15 amino acids. The CDR3 bases are TGTGCCAGCAGCTTGAGCAGGTCGCCTGGAAACACCATATATTTT. Translation: CASSLSRSPGNTIYF.

The sample holds many counts of this clonotype. This chain links TRBV7-9 with TRBJ2-7, with 7 bases lining up with TRBD2. Looked up from germline, CDR1 is SEHNR and CDR2 is FQNEAQ (reference sequence). This CDR3 has 15 amino acids. The V and J ends lost 5 bases and 3 bases, in that order; junction bases with no gene match: 10. The CDR3: CASSLPGTIFYEQYF. The DNA for the CDR3 is TGTGCCAGCAGCCTACCCGGGACTATTTTCTACGAGCAGTACTTC.

This clonotype was detected once. J is TRBJ1-1 and V is TRBV3-1; D might be TRBD1 (5 bases). Germline V gene lookup returns CDR1 LGHDT and CDR2 YNNKEL (reference sequence). This CDR3 has 15 residues. With 1 base removed from V and 11 bases from J, the gap between germline ends came to 20 bases. The CDR3 DNA is TGTGCCAGCAGCCAAGGTGGCAGCTGGGACCCCAGGGCTTTCTTT. Its protein is CASSQGGSWDPRAFF.